This TCR beta chain was sequenced during a study of metastatic and nonmetastatic thyroid tumors. This clone was recorded many times. Its specificity is not known. This CDR3 is 16 amino acids long. CDR1 is MDHEN and CDR2 is SYDVKM in the germline V gene. Trimming took 3 bases from V and 7 from J, leaving 18 bases between them. All patients were untreated before thyroid surgery. TCRdb re-clonotyped the PCR reads through MiXCR. The table shows about 40,000 clones, with roughly 14% occurring only once. Broader study findings: When malignant thyroid tumors were compared with benign nodules, TCR beta diversity was reportedly significantly higher in the malignant tumors. This held in both blood and tumor samples.

This TCR came from a female donor with papillary thyroid cancer or a benign thyroid nodule (not recorded which). Some clones in this sample may be carry-over from other donors' samples. The genes are TRBV28 and TRBJ1-4, with D unclear. Material for sequencing was blood. The CDR3 is CASSFGTAGVGEKLFF. DNA of the CDR3: TGTGCCAGCAGTTTTGGTACCGCAGGTGTAGGTGAAAAACTGTTTTTT. The full variable domain, rest sourced from reference TRBV28 and TRBJ1-4, is DVKVTQSSRYLVKRTGEKVFLECVQDMDHENMFWYRQDPGLGLRLIYFSYDVKMKEKGDIPEGYSVSREKKERFSLILESASTNQTSMYLCASSFGTAGVGEKLFFGSGTQLSVL.